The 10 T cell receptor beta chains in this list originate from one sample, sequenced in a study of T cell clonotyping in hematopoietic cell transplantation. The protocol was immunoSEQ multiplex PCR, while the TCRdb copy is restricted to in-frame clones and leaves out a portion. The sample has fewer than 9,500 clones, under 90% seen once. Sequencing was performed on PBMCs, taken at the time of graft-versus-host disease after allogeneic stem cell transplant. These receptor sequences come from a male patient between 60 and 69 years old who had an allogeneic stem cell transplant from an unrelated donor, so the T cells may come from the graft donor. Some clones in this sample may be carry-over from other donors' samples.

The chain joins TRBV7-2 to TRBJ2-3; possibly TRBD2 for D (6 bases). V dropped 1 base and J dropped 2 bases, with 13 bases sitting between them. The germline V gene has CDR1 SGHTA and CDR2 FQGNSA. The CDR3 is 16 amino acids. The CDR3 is CASSLEGSGLTDTQYF. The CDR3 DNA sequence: TGTGCCAGCAGCTTAGAGGGTAGCGGCCTCACAGATACGCAGTATTTT.

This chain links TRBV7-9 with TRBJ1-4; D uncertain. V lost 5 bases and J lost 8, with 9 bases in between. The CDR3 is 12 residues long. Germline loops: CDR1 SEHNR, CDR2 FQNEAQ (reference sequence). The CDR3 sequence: CASSRVGEKLFF. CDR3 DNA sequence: TGTGCCAGCAGCCGCGTGGGGGAAAAACTGTTTTTT. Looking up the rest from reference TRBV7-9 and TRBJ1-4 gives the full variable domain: DTGVSQNPRHKITKRGQNVTFRCDPISEHNRLYWYRQTLGQGPEFLTYFQNEAQLEKSRLLSDRFSAERPKGSFSTLEIQRTEQGDSAMYLCASSRVGEKLFFGSGTQLSVL.

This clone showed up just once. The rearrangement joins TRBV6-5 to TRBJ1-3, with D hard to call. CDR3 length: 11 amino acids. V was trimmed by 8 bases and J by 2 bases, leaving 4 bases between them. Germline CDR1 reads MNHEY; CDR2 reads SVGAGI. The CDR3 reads CASLTGNTIYF. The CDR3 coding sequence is TGTGCCAGCCTAACTGGAAACACCATATATTTT.

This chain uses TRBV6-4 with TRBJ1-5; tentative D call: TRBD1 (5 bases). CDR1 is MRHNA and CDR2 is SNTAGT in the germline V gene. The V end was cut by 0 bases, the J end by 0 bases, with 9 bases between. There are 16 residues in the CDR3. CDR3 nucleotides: TGTGCCAGCAGTGACTCGCACAGGTATAGCAATCAGCCCCAGCATTTT. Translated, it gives CASSDSHRYSNQPQHF.

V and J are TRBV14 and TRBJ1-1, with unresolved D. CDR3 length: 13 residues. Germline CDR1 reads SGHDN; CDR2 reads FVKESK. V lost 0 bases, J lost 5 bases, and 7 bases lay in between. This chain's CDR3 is CASSQEGKTEAFF. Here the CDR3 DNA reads TGTGCCAGCAGCCAAGAGGGCAAAACTGAAGCTTTCTTT.

The CDR3 protein is CASSPPGQQPITEAFF. Here the CDR3 DNA reads TGCGCCAGCAGCCCTCCGGGACAACAACCGATCACTGAAGCTTTCTTT. The V call is TRBV4-1, the J call TRBJ1-1; D might be TRBD1 (6 bases). CDR1 is MGHRA, CDR2 YSYEKL, per germline. There are 16 residues in the CDR3. V was trimmed by 4 bases and J by 4 bases, leaving 19 bases between them.

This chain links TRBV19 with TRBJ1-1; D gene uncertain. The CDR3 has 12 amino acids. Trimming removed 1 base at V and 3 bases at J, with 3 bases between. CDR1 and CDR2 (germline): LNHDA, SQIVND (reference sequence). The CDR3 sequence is CASSIGYTEAFF. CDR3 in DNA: TGTGCCAGTAGTATAGGGTACACTGAAGCTTTCTTT.

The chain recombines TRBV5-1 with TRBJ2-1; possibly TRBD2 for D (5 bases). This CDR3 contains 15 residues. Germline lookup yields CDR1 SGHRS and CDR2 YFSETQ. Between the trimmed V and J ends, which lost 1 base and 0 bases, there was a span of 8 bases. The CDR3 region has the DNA TGCGCCAGCAGCTTGATGGGGAGCTCCTACAATGAGCAGTTCTTC. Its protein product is CASSLMGSSYNEQFF.

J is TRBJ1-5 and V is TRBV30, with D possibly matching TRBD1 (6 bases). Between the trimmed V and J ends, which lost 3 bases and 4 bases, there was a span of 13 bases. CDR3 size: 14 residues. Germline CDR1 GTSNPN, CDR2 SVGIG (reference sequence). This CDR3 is CAWSLGASNQPQHF. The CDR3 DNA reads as TGTGCCTGGAGCCTGGGGGCGTCGAATCAGCCCCAGCATTTT.

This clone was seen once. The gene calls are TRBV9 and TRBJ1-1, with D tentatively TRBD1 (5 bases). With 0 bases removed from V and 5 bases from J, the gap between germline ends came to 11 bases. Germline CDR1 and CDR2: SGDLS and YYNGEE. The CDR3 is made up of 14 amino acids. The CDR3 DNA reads TGTGCCAGCAGCGTAGGCGGGGGAGGAACTGAAGCTTTCTTT. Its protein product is CASSVGGGGTEAFF.